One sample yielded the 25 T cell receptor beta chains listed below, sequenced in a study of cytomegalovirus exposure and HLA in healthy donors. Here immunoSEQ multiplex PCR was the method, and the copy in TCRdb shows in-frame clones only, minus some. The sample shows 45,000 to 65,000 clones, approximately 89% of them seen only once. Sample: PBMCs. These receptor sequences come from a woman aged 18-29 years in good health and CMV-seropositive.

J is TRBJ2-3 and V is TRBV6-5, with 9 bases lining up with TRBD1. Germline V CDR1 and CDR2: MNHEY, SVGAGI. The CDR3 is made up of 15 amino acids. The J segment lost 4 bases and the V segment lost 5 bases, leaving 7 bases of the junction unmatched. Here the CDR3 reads CASSQLQGAADTQYF. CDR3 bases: TGTGCCAGCAGTCAATTACAGGGGGCGGCAGATACGCAGTATTTT.

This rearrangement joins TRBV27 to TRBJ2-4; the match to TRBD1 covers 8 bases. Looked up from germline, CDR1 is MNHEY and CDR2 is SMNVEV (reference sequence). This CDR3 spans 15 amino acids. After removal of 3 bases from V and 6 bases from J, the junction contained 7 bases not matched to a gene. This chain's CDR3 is CASSFNGQGGNIQYF. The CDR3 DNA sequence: TGTGCCAGCAGTTTCAACGGACAGGGAGGAAACATTCAGTACTTC.

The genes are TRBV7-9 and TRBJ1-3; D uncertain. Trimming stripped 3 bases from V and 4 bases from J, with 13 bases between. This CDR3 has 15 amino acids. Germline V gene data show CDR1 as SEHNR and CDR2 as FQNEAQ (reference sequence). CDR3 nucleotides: TGTGCCAGCAGCTTCGATTACGGGTTCGGAAACACCATATATTTT. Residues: CASSFDYGFGNTIYF.

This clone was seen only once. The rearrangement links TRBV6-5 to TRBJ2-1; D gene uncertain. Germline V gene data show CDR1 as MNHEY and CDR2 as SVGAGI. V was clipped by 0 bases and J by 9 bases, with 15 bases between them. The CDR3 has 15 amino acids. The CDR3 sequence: CASSYSGPPGFEQFF. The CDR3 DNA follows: TGTGCCAGCAGTTACTCTGGTCCACCGGGTTTTGAGCAGTTCTTC.

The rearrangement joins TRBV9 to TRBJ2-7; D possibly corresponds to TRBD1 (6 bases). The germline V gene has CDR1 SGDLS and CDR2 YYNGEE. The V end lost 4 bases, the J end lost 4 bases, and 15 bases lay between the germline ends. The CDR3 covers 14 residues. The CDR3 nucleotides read TGTGCCAGCAGCCCAGGGGCCGATCCGTACGAGCAGTACTTC. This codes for CASSPGADPYEQYF.

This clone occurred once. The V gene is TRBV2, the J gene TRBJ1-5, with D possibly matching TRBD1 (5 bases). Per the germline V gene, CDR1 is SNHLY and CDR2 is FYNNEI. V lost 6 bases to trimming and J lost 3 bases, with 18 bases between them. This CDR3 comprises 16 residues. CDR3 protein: CASRGGIRQVNQPQHF. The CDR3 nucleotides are TGTGCCAGCAGGGGGGGGATTCGCCAGGTCAATCAGCCCCAGCATTTT.

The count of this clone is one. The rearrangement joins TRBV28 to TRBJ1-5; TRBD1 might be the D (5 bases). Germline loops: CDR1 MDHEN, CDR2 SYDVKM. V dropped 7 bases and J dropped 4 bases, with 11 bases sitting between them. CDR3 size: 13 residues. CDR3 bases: TGTGCCAGCACAGGGTTTGGAAATCAGCCCCAGCATTTT. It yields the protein CASTGFGNQPQHF.

The CDR3 sequence: CASSLRGNTEAFF. DNA for the CDR3: TGTGCCAGCAGCTTAAGAGGGAACACTGAAGCTTTCTTT. This rearrangement joins TRBV7-2 to TRBJ1-1; D gene ambiguous. Trimming stripped 2 bases from V and 1 base from J, with 5 bases between. CDR1 is SGHTA, CDR2 FQGNSA, per germline. This CDR3 has 13 amino acids.

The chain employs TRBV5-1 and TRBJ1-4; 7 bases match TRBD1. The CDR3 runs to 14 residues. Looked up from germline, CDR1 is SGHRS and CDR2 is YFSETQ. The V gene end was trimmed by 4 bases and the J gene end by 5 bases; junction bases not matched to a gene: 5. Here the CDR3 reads CASSMGTENEKLFF. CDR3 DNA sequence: TGCGCCAGCAGCATGGGGACAGAGAATGAAAAACTGTTTTTT.

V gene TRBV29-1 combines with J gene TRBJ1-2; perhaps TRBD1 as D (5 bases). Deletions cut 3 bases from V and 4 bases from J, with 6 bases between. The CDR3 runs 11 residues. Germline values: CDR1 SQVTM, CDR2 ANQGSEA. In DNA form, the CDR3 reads TGCAGCGTTGAGACAGCCTATGGCTACACCTTC. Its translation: CSVETAYGYTF. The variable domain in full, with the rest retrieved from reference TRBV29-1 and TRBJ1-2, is SAVISQKPSRDICQRGTSLTIQCQVDSQVTMMFWYRQQPGQSLTLIATANQGSEATYESGFVIDKFPISRPNLTFSTLTVSNMSPEDSSIYLCSVETAYGYTFGSGTRLTVV.

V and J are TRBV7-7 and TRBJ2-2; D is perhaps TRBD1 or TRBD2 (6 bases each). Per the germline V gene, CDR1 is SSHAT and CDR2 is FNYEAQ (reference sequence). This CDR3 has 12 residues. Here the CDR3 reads CASGTGHGELFF. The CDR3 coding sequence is TGTGCTAGCGGCACAGGGCACGGGGAGCTGTTTTTT.

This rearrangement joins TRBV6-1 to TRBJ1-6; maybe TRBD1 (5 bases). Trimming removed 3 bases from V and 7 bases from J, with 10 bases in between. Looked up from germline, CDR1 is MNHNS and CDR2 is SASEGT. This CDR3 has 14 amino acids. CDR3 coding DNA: TGTGCCAGCAGTGACGGCAGGGAAAATTCACCCCTCCACTTT. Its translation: CASSDGRENSPLHF.

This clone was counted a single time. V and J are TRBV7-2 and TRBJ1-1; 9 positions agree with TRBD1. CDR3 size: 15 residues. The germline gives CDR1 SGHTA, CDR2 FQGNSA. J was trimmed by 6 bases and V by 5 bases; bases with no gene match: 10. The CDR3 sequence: CASSRGQGRMAEAFF. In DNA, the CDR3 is TGTGCCAGCAGCAGAGGACAGGGGAGAATGGCTGAAGCTTTCTTT.

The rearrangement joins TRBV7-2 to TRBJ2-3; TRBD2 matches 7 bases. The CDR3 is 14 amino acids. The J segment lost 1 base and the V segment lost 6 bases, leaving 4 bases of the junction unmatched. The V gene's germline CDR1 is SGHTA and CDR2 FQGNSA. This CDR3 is CASRLAGGTDTQYF. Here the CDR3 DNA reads TGTGCCAGCAGGCTCGCGGGGGGCACAGATACGCAGTATTTT.

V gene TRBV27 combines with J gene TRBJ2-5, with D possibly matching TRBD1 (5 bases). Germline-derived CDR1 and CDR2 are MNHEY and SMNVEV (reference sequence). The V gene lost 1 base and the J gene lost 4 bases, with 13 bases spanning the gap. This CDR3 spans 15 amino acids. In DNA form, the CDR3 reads TGTGCCAGCAGTTTATACCCTGGGGCCAGAGAGACCCAGTACTTC. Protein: CASSLYPGARETQYF.

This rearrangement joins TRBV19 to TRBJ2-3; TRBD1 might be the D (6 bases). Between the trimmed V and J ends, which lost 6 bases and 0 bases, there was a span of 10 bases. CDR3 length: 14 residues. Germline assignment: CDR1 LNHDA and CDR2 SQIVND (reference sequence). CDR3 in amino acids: CASRTGPSTDTQYF. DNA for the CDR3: TGTGCCAGTAGGACAGGCCCTAGCACAGATACGCAGTATTTT.

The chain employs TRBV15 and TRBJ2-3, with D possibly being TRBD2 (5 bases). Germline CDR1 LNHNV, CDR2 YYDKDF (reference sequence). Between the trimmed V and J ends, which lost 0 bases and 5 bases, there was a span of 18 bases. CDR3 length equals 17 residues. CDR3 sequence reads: CATSRDLASEAIDTQYF. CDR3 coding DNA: TGTGCCACCAGCAGAGATCTTGCATCGGAGGCAATAGATACGCAGTATTTT.

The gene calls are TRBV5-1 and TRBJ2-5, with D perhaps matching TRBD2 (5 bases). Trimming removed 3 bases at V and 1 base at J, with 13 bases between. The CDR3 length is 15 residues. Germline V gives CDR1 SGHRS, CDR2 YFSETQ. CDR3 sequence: CASSSQEVGQETQYF. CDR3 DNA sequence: TGCGCCAGCAGCTCCCAGGAGGTAGGCCAAGAGACCCAGTACTTC.

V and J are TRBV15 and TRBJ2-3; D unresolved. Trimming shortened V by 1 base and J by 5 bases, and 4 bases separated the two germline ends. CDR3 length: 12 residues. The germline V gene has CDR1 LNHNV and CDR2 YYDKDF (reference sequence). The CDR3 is CATSRARDTQYF. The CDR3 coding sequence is TGTGCCACCAGCAGAGCCAGAGATACGCAGTATTTT.

The CDR3 nucleotides read TGTGCCAGCAGCAATGGAGGCGAGCAGTACTTC. It translates to CASSNGGEQYF. The rearrangement uses TRBV11-3 and TRBJ2-7, with D tentatively TRBD2 (5 bases). Germline-derived CDR1 and CDR2 are SGHNT and YENEEA. V was clipped by 5 bases and J by 6 bases, with 8 bases between them. This CDR3 contains 11 residues. Looking up the rest from reference TRBV11-3 and TRBJ2-7 gives the full variable domain: EAGVVQSPRYKIIEKKQPVAFWCNPISGHNTLYWYLQNLGQGPELLIRYENEEAVDDSQLPKDRFSAERLKGVDSTLKIQPAELGDSAVYLCASSNGGEQYFGPGTRLTVT.

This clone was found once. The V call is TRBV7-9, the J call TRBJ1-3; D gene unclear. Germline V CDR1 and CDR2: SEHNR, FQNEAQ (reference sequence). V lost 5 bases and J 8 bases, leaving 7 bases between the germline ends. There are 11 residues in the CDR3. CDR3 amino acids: CASSRGDTIYF. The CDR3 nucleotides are TGTGCCAGCAGCCGAGGAGACACCATATATTTT. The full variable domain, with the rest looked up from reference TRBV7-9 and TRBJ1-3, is DTGVSQNPRHKITKRGQNVTFRCDPISEHNRLYWYRQTLGQGPEFLTYFQNEAQLEKSRLLSDRFSAERPKGSFSTLEIQRTEQGDSAMYLCASSRGDTIYFGEGSWLTVV.

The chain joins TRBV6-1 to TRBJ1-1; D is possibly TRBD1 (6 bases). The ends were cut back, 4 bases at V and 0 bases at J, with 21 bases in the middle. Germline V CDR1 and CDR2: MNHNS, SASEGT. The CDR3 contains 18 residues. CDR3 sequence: CASSVQGQAHDLNTEAFF. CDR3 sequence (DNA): TGTGCCAGCAGTGTTCAGGGGCAGGCTCACGATTTGAACACTGAAGCTTTCTTT.

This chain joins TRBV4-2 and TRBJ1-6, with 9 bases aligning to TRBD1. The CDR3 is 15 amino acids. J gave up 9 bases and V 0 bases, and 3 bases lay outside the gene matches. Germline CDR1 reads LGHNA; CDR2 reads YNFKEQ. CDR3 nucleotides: TGTGCCAGCAGCCAAGAAGGACAGGGGAGTTCACCCCTCCACTTT. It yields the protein CASSQEGQGSSPLHF.

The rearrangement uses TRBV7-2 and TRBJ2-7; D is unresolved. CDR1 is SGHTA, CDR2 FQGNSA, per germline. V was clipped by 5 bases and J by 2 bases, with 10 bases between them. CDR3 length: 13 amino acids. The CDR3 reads CASSVAQTYEQYF. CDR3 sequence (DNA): TGTGCCAGCAGCGTGGCTCAGACCTACGAGCAGTACTTC.

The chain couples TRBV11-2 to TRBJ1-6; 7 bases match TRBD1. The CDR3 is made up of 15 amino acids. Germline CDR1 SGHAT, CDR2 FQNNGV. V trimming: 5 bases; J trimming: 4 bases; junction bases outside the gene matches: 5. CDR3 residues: CASSTGTAYNSPLHF. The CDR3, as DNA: TGTGCCAGCAGCACCGGGACAGCTTATAATTCACCCCTCCACTTT.